These 17 T cell receptor beta chains were sequenced from one sample in a study of blood T cell repertoires in COVID-19. Method: immunoSEQ multiplex PCR; TCRdb's copy keeps in-frame clones and lacks some. The sample yields hundreds of thousands of clones, roughly 85% seen once. Source material: peripheral blood. These receptors originate from a woman between 50 and 59 years old who had recovered from COVID-19.

The chain recombines TRBV19 with TRBJ1-1; 9 bases are shared with TRBD1. The junction had 11 bases not matched to a gene; V was cut back by 5 bases and J by 1 base. CDR3 length: 17 residues. Germline assignment: CDR1 LNHDA and CDR2 SQIVND (reference sequence). CDR3 sequence (DNA): TGTGCCAGTAGTCCCCCGGGACAGGGAGTGAGGAACACTGAAGCTTTCTTT. This gives the protein CASSPPGQGVRNTEAFF. Based on the CDR3 plus reference TRBV19 and TRBJ1-1, the full variable domain is DGGITQSPKYLFRKEGQNVTLSCEQNLNHDAMYWYRQDPGQGLRLIYYSQIVNDFQKGDIAEGYSVSREKKESFPLTVTSAQKNPTAFYLCASSPPGQGVRNTEAFFGQGTRLTVV.

This clone appeared a few times. This rearrangement joins TRBV6-2 or TRBV6-3 to TRBJ2-7; 10 positions agree with TRBD1. With V trimmed by 2 bases and J by 2 bases, 6 bases remained unmatched. The germline V gene has CDR1 MNHEY and CDR2 SVGEGT. The CDR3 has 16 residues. The CDR3 nucleotides are TGTGCCAGCAGTTACGATGAAGGGACAGGGGCCTACGAGCAGTACTTC. Protein: CASSYDEGTGAYEQYF.

The J gene is TRBJ1-3, the V gene TRBV28; D is possibly TRBD1 (5 bases). CDR3 length: 15 residues. Trimming pared 6 bases from V and 3 bases from J, leaving 15 bases between. CDR1 is MDHEN and CDR2 is SYDVKM in the germline V gene. CDR3 loop: CASSPGGERGNTIYF. As DNA, the CDR3 is TGTGCCAGCAGCCCCGGGGGGGAACGTGGAAACACCATATATTTT.

The gene calls are TRBV7-2 and TRBJ1-2, with 8 nucleotides matching TRBD1. V was pared by 2 bases and J by 6 bases, with 14 bases of the junction left unmatched. Germline V CDR1 and CDR2: SGHTA, FQGNSA. The CDR3 runs 17 residues. The CDR3 DNA reads as TGTGCCAGCAGCTTACAGGTGTTGGCAGGGGGCTGGGATGGCTACACCTTC. Encoded protein: CASSLQVLAGGWDGYTF. Supplemented by reference TRBV7-2 and TRBJ1-2, the full variable domain reads GAGVSQSPSNKVTEKGKDVELRCDPISGHTALYWYRQSLGQGLEFLIYFQGNSAPDKSGLPSDRFSAERTGGSVSTLTIQRTQQEDSAVYLCASSLQVLAGGWDGYTFGSGTRLTVV.

This clone was counted a single time. The chain joins TRBV30 to TRBJ2-7; TRBD1 aligns across 11 bases. Germline values: CDR1 GTSNPN, CDR2 SVGIG (reference sequence). V lost 4 bases and J lost 8; bases outside the gene matches: 7. There are 13 residues in the CDR3. The DNA for the CDR3 is TGTGCCTGGACAGGGACAGGGGGTGGGAAGCAGTACTTC. Protein product: CAWTGTGGGKQYF.

This clone is labeled medium-sized. The chain carries TRBV27 and TRBJ2-3; D uncertain. The CDR3 length is 11 residues. From germline, CDR1 is MNHEY and CDR2 SMNVEV (reference sequence). The V end lost 8 bases, the J end lost 2 bases, and 5 bases lay between the germline ends. The CDR3 reads CASGHTDTQYF. CDR3 sequence (DNA): TGTGCCAGCGGCCACACAGATACGCAGTATTTT.

The chain joins TRBV10-3 to TRBJ1-2, with no clear D. V dropped 0 bases and J dropped 0 bases, with 5 bases sitting between them. The germline CDR1 and CDR2 sequences are ENHRY and SYGVKD. The CDR3 runs 14 residues. The CDR3 region is CAISESSANYGYTF. In DNA, the CDR3 is TGTGCCATCAGTGAGTCGTCAGCTAACTATGGCTACACCTTC.

CDR3 amino acids: CASSQVSTGELFF. CDR3 DNA sequence: TGTGCCAGCAGCCAAGTGAGCACCGGGGAGCTGTTTTTT. V and J are TRBV4-2 and TRBJ2-2; D ambiguous. The CDR3 spans 13 residues. Trimming removed 1 base at V and 4 bases at J, with 4 bases between. Germline V gene lookup returns CDR1 LGHNA and CDR2 YNFKEQ.

In this sample, this clone turned up a few times. V usage is TRBV24-1 and J usage is TRBJ1-1; D not certain. Trimming stripped 0 bases from V and 10 bases from J, with 11 bases between. The CDR3 is 13 residues long. CDR1 is KGHDR and CDR2 is SFDVKD in the germline V gene. The CDR3, as DNA: TGTGCCACCAGTGATTTGTCGGGAAGAGTAGCTTTCTTT. As protein: CATSDLSGRVAFF.

This clone was detected ten times or more. The chain couples TRBV29-1 to TRBJ2-2; 12 bases agree with TRBD1. J was trimmed by 6 bases and V by 7 bases; bases with no gene match: 9. This CDR3 is built from 15 residues. Germline lookup yields CDR1 SQVTM and CDR2 ANQGSEA. The CDR3 reads CSALGTGGRSGELFF. The CDR3 region has the DNA TGCAGCGCCCTTGGGACAGGGGGCCGGTCCGGGGAGCTGTTTTTT.

This chain connects TRBV7-9 to TRBJ2-7; TRBD1 matches at 10 bases. Germline CDR1 and CDR2: SEHNR and FQNEAQ (reference sequence). The CDR3 runs 15 residues. With 7 bases clipped from V and 0 bases from J, the junction kept 6 bases outside the gene matches. The CDR3 DNA sequence: TGTGCCAGCAACCGGAGGGACAGGGGCTCCTACGAGCAGTACTTC. This codes for CASNRRDRGSYEQYF. Using reference TRBV7-9 and TRBJ2-7 for the parts outside the CDR3, the full variable domain is DTGVSQNPRHKITKRGQNVTFRCDPISEHNRLYWYRQTLGQGPEFLTYFQNEAQLEKSRLLSDRFSAERPKGSFSTLEIQRTEQGDSAMYLCASNRRDRGSYEQYFGPGTRLTVT.

V gene TRBV27 combines with J gene TRBJ2-4, with D possibly TRBD1 on 5 matching bases. The CDR3 extends over 14 amino acids. V gave up 0 bases and J gave up 8 bases, with 11 bases separating them. The V gene's germline CDR1 is MNHEY and CDR2 SMNVEV (reference sequence). The CDR3 DNA reads as TGTGCCAGCAGTTTATCGGGCAGGGCGGACATTCAGTACTTC. Amino acids: CASSLSGRADIQYF.

The J gene is TRBJ1-2, the V gene TRBV28, with D unresolved. V was trimmed by 3 bases and J by 8 bases, leaving 10 bases between them. This CDR3 has 12 amino acids. CDR1 is MDHEN, CDR2 SYDVKM, per germline. The CDR3 protein is CASSFLNGGYTF. CDR3 coding DNA: TGTGCCAGCAGTTTCCTGAACGGGGGCTACACCTTC.

CDR3 nucleotides: TGTGCCAGCAGCTACCGGCGGGGGGGTCGAAGCGGGGAGCTGTTTTTT. This sequence encodes CASSYRRGGRSGELFF. This chain uses TRBV6-5 with TRBJ2-2; 9 nucleotides agree with TRBD2. Germline trimming cut 6 bases from V and 7 bases from J; bases unmatched to any gene: 12. The CDR3 has 16 amino acids. Germline V lookup: CDR1 MNHEY, CDR2 SVGAGI.

The rearrangement joins TRBV4-1 to TRBJ1-1, with D possibly matching TRBD1 (6 bases). V lost 1 base to trimming and J lost 0 bases, with 15 bases between them. Germline assignment: CDR1 MGHRA and CDR2 YSYEKL. The CDR3 spans 17 residues. The CDR3 coding sequence is TGCGCCAGCAGCCAAGTTGGTCGACAGGTCATGAACACTGAAGCTTTCTTT. Translated, it gives CASSQVGRQVMNTEAFF.

V gene TRBV4-2 combines with J gene TRBJ1-1, with D maybe TRBD1 (6 bases). V lost 4 bases and J lost 7, with 16 bases in between. In germline, CDR1 is LGHNA, CDR2 YNFKEQ. This CDR3 spans 14 amino acids. The CDR3 reads CASSLRTEPREAFF. Written as DNA, the CDR3 is TGTGCCAGCAGCCTCCGGACAGAACCCCGTGAAGCTTTCTTT.

This clone was found a few times. The gene calls are TRBV7-8 and TRBJ1-2; no clear D gene. Germline loops: CDR1 SGHVS, CDR2 FQNEAQ. The CDR3 length is 13 residues. Trimming removed 1 base from V and 8 bases from J, with 11 bases in between. The CDR3 is CASSLDLAQGYTF. DNA for the CDR3: TGTGCCAGCAGCTTAGATCTGGCTCAGGGCTACACCTTC.